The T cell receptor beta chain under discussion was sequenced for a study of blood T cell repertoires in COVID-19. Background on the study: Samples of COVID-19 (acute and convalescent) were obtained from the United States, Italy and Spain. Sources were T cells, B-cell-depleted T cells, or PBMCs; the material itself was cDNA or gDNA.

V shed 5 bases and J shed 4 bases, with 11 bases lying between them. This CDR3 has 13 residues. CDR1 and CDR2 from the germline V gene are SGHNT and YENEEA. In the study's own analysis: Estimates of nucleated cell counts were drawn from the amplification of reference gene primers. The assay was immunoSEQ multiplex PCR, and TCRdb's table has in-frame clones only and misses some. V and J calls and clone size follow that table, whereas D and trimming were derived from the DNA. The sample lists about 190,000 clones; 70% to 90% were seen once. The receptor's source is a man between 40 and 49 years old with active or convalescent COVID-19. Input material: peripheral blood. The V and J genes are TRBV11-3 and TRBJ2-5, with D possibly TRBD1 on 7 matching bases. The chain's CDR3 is CASSRQGGETQYF. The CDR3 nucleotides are TGTGCCAGCAGCCGACAGGGAGGAGAGACCCAGTACTTC.